The clone carrying this T cell receptor beta chain was picked up a small number of times. As yet, its antigen is unknown. The sample comes from a study of CD8 T cells in Susac syndrome. General study points: The study's TCR sequencing and HLA analysis covered a relatively small number of individuals, and the study acknowledged this.

Sequencing of TCR beta drew on CD8+ and CD4+ T cells from blood. The study used treatment-naive patients who had stable or active relapsing-remitting disease as multiple sclerosis controls. Isolation of CD8+ and CD4+ T cells was performed negatively, whereas enrichment of TEMRA cells was done by FACS. Reverse transcription used 0.5 to 1 ug RNA and random hexamers. MiXCR, applied by TCRdb to the immunoSEQ multiplex PCR reads, yields one record per CDR3 protein. The repertoire includes more than 100,000 distinct CDR3 sequences, around 85% of them detected once, and roughly 0.53% sits in the top ten. The sample was CD8+ T cells from PBMCs. The sequence was obtained from a human donor with multiple sclerosis.

CDR3 DNA: TGCGCCAGCAGCCAATTGCTCAGCCGGGATCAGCCCCAGCATTTT. It translates to CASSQLLSRDQPQHF. J is TRBJ1-5 and V is TRBV4-3; D is uncertain. The CDR3 covers 15 residues. Germline CDR1 reads LGHNA; CDR2 reads YSLEER. Trimming cost V 2 bases and J 5 bases, with 13 bases left between them.